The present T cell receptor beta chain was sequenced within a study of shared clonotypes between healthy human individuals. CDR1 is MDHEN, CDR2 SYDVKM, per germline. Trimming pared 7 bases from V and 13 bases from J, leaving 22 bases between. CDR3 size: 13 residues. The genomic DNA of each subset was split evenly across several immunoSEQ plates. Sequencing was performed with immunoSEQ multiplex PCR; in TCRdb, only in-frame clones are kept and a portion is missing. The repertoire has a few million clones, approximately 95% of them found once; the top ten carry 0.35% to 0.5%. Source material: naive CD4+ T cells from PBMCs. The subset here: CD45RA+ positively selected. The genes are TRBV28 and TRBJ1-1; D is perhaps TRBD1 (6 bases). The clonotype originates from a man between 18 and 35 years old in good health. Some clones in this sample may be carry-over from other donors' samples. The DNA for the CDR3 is TGTGCCAGCACCCTTGGGCAGGGGAGGCAAAGTTTCTTT. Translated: CASTLGQGRQSFF.